The 15 T cell receptor beta chains in this list originate from one sample, sequenced in a study of blood T cell repertoires in COVID-19. The table came from immunoSEQ multiplex PCR; TCRdb's copy has only in-frame clones and leaves some out. The profile shows 100,000 to 150,000 clones, just under 80% of them singletons. Material: peripheral blood. The receptors come from a human donor in a cohort sampled during active COVID-19.

V usage is TRBV28 and J usage is TRBJ1-5, with D perhaps matching TRBD1 (5 bases). The CDR3 is made up of 17 amino acids. The germline gives CDR1 MDHEN, CDR2 SYDVKM. Trimming cost V 0 bases and J 3 bases, with 15 bases left between them. In DNA, the CDR3 is TGTGCCAGCAGTTTATGGGGCAGGGCGAGAAACAATCAGCCCCAGCATTTT. Amino acid sequence: CASSLWGRARNNQPQHF.

The chain has TRBV29-1 and TRBJ1-1; 7 nucleotides agree with TRBD1. Per germline, CDR1 SQVTM and CDR2 ANQGSEA. The ends lost 6 bases at V and 3 bases at J; junction bases unmatched: 7. The CDR3 contains 13 residues. The CDR3 sequence: CSVRTGVDTEAFF. DNA of the CDR3: TGCAGCGTCCGGACAGGCGTTGACACTGAAGCTTTCTTT.

The rearrangement uses TRBV11-2 and TRBJ2-1; D is ambiguous. CDR1 is SGHAT and CDR2 is FQNNGV in the germline V gene. The CDR3 length is 12 residues. V lost 1 base to trimming and J lost 8 bases, with 6 bases between them. In DNA, the CDR3 is TGTGCCAGCAGCTTAGCGTCGGATGAGCAGTTCTTC. Translated: CASSLASDEQFF. The whole variable domain, remainder taken from reference TRBV11-2 and TRBJ2-1, is EAGVAQSPRYKIIEKRQSVAFWCNPISGHATLYWYQQILGQGPKLLIQFQNNGVVDDSQLPKDRFSAERLKGVDSTLKIQPAKLEDSAVYLCASSLASDEQFFGPGTRLTVL.

This chain links TRBV9 with TRBJ1-3, with 7 bases aligning to TRBD1. Germline V gene sequence: CDR1 SGDLS, CDR2 YYNGEE. This CDR3 spans 17 amino acids. J lost 4 bases, V lost 4 bases, and 14 bases had no gene match. In DNA form, the CDR3 reads TGTGCCAGCAGCTTTCTTCTATCAGGGGGACAGGGAAACACCATATATTTT. It codes for CASSFLLSGGQGNTIYF.

This chain joins TRBV25-1 and TRBJ1-2, with D possibly being TRBD1 (5 bases). The CDR3 is 15 residues long. Germline loops: CDR1 MGHDK, CDR2 SYGVNS. V dropped 0 bases and J dropped 7 bases, with 15 bases sitting between them. The chain's CDR3 is CASSEYSGREGGYTF. The CDR3 region has the DNA TGTGCCAGCAGTGAATATAGTGGCAGGGAGGGTGGCTACACCTTC.

J is TRBJ2-3 and V is TRBV29-1; D may be TRBD2 (5 bases). The CDR3 runs 13 residues. The V end was cut by 7 bases, the J end by 2 bases, with 13 bases between. The germline gives CDR1 SQVTM, CDR2 ANQGSEA. The CDR3 DNA reads as TGCAGCGGTGGGAGCTTCGACACAGATACGCAGTATTTT. Its translation is CSGGSFDTDTQYF.

The chain combines TRBV5-6 with TRBJ2-1, with D possibly TRBD1 on 5 matching bases. CDR1 is SGHDT, CDR2 YYEEEE, per germline. The CDR3 runs 12 residues. Trimming took 2 bases from V and 11 from J, leaving 11 bases between them. The CDR3 bases are TGTGCCAGCAGCTTACTCGACAGCCAGCAGTTCTTC. Protein product: CASSLLDSQQFF.

J is TRBJ1-2 and V is TRBV5-4; 9 bases align to TRBD1. Trimming removed 4 bases from V and 2 bases from J; junction bases left unmatched: 6. Per germline, CDR1 SGHNT and CDR2 YYREEE (reference sequence). This CDR3 spans 15 amino acids. CDR3 nucleotides: TGTGCCAGCAGCGTCCCCGGGACAGGGAACTATGGCTACACCTTC. It is translated as CASSVPGTGNYGYTF.

The chain has TRBV6-2 or TRBV6-3 and TRBJ2-3; 11 positions agree with TRBD2. CDR1 is MNHEY and CDR2 is SVGEGT in the germline V gene. The trim removed 4 bases at V and 0 bases at J, leaving 15 bases unmatched. CDR3 length: 20 amino acids. This CDR3 reads CASSFRITGTSGSSTDTQYF. The CDR3 region has the DNA TGTGCCAGCAGTTTCCGCATAACCGGGACTAGCGGATCTAGCACAGATACGCAGTATTTT.

The CDR3 sequence: CASGRGGDGNQPQHF. The CDR3 DNA follows: TGTGCCAGCGGCAGAGGAGGGGATGGCAATCAGCCCCAGCATTTT. The chain combines TRBV7-9 with TRBJ1-5, with a possible D match to TRBD1 (5 bases). Trimming shortened V by 8 bases and J by 2 bases, and 16 bases separated the two germline ends. Germline CDR1 and CDR2: SEHNR and FQNEAQ (reference sequence). CDR3 length: 15 residues.

The rearrangement joins TRBV3-1 (or the pseudogene TRBV3-2) to TRBJ2-7; D ambiguous. The CDR3 totals 14 residues. Looked up from germline, CDR1 is LGHDT and CDR2 is YNNKEL (reference sequence). The V and J ends lost 3 bases and 2 bases respectively, with 11 bases between them. CDR3 bases: TGTGCCAGCAGCCATGCTGGCGGCCCCTACGAGCAGTACTTC. As protein: CASSHAGGPYEQYF.

The V gene is TRBV9, the J gene TRBJ1-5; tentatively, D is TRBD1 (6 bases). CDR3 length equals 16 residues. Germline V gene sequence: CDR1 SGDLS, CDR2 YYNGEE. Trimming removed 0 bases at V and 3 bases at J, with 13 bases between. The CDR3 DNA is TGTGCCAGCAGCGTAGGGGACACAGGCATCAATCAGCCCCAGCATTTT. Amino acids: CASSVGDTGINQPQHF.

This chain uses TRBV11-2 with TRBJ2-7; TRBD1 is a possible D gene (5 bases). Germline CDR1 reads SGHAT; CDR2 reads FQNNGV. The CDR3 is 14 residues long. Trimming stripped 1 base from V and 1 base from J, with 8 bases between. CDR3 DNA: TGTGCCAGCAGCTTAGCGAGGACATCCTACGAGCAGTACTTC. Its protein is CASSLARTSYEQYF.

This chain joins TRBV5-5 and TRBJ2-5, with 8 bases fitting TRBD1. The germline V gene has CDR1 SGHKS and CDR2 YYEKEE (reference sequence). The CDR3 has 16 amino acids. V trimming: 6 bases; J trimming: 5 bases; junction bases outside the gene matches: 15. The CDR3 region has the DNA TGTGCCAGCACCAGGGCGCAGGGGGCGTTGGTGGAGACCCAGTACTTC. This encodes CASTRAQGALVETQYF.

On this clone itself: The sample carries other DNA sequences with the same CDR3. This sequence joins TRBV19 and TRBJ1-6; possibly TRBD1 for D (6 bases). The CDR3 has 16 amino acids. Trimming left V 5 bases short and J 7 bases short, with 18 bases between. Germline CDR1 reads LNHDA; CDR2 reads SQIVND (reference sequence). In nucleotides, the CDR3 is TGTGCCAGTAGTCCACTGACAGGTGCCACGAATTCACCCCTCCACTTT. Its translation: CASSPLTGATNSPLHF.